This record looks at one T cell receptor beta chain sequence and its context. TCR beta CDR3 regions were amplified from RNA transcripts. The study used the HTBI primer set for a first-round RT-PCR of the TCR CDR3. TCRdb reprocessed the multiplex PCR reads with MiXCR, giving one entry per CDR3 protein. This table has hundreds of thousands of distinct CDR3 sequences, roughly 15% appearing once. The sample belongs to a study of T cells in Graves' hyperthyroidism and ophthalmopathy. Study-level background: Peripheral blood draws took place at initial diagnosis, ahead of any treatment.

The CDR3 covers 16 residues. V trimming: 3 bases; J trimming: 4 bases; junction bases outside the gene matches: 11. This clonotype originated in a woman aged 45-59 years with Graves' ophthalmopathy. The genes are TRBV12-3 or TRBV12-4 and TRBJ2-5; 7 nucleotides align to TRBD2. Input material: blood. CDR3 bases: TGTGCCAGCAGTTTGCATTTACGAGGACTAGTAGAGACCCAGTACTTC. Its translation is CASSLHLRGLVETQYF.